The 10 T cell receptor beta chains in this list originate from one sample, sequenced in a study of cytomegalovirus exposure and HLA in healthy donors. With 60 Vbeta and 13 Jbeta primers, the PCR was carried out. Profiled with immunoSEQ multiplex PCR; TCRdb holds only in-frame clones, not every one. The clone table shows about 140,000 clones, with the ten largest holding 0.75% to 1%. Specimen: PBMCs. Source of these receptors: a male donor in good health and CMV-seronegative.

As DNA, the CDR3 is TGTGCCAGCAGCTTAGAGCGGGGGAAAGAGACCCAGTACTTC. Its protein is CASSLERGKETQYF. The V call is TRBV7-9, the J call TRBJ2-5, with 8 positions matching TRBD2. Germline lookup yields CDR1 SEHNR and CDR2 FQNEAQ (reference sequence). J was trimmed by 3 bases and V by 1 base; bases with no gene match: 1. The CDR3 length is 14 residues.

The CDR3 coding sequence is TGCGCCAGCCGGACTAGCGGCCCAGCCTCAGATACGCAGTATTTT. Translation gives CASRTSGPASDTQYF. The chain links TRBV5-1 to TRBJ2-3, with 10 nucleotides matching TRBD2. The CDR3 extends over 15 amino acids. Germline-derived CDR1 and CDR2 are SGHRS and YFSETQ. J gave up 4 bases and V 7 bases, and 9 bases lay outside the gene matches.

This rearrangement joins TRBV7-9 to TRBJ2-7; D possibly corresponds to TRBD2 (6 bases). Germline CDR1 SEHNR, CDR2 FQNEAQ (reference sequence). V lost 1 base and J 6 bases, leaving 13 bases between the germline ends. This CDR3 is built from 14 residues. The CDR3 DNA reads TGTGCCAGCAGCTTAGGCCGGGGGATGGCCGAGCAGTACTTC. It yields the protein CASSLGRGMAEQYF. The whole variable domain, filled in from reference TRBV7-9 and TRBJ2-7, reads DTGVSQNPRHKITKRGQNVTFRCDPISEHNRLYWYRQTLGQGPEFLTYFQNEAQLEKSRLLSDRFSAERPKGSFSTLEIQRTEQGDSAMYLCASSLGRGMAEQYFGPGTRLTVT.

J is TRBJ2-7 and V is TRBV5-4, with 9 nucleotides matching TRBD2. The V segment lost 1 base and the J segment 3 bases; nucleotides outside the gene matches: 5. This CDR3 spans 15 amino acids. The V gene's germline CDR1 is SGHNT and CDR2 YYREEE (reference sequence). DNA of the CDR3: TGTGCCAGCAGCTTGCCCGGAGCGGGAGGCTACGAGCAGTACTTC. This encodes CASSLPGAGGYEQYF. Together with reference TRBV5-4 and TRBJ2-7, the CDR3 gives the full variable domain: ETGVTQSPTHLIKTRGQQVTLRCSSQSGHNTVSWYQQALGQGPQFIFQYYREEENGRGNFPPRFSGLQFPNYSSELNVNALELDDSALYLCASSLPGAGGYEQYFGPGTRLTVT.

V usage is TRBV10-2 and J usage is TRBJ2-5; 9 bases are shared with TRBD2. The CDR3 is made up of 16 amino acids. CDR1 WSHSY and CDR2 SAAADI come from the germline V gene. J gave up 5 bases and V 6 bases, and 13 bases lay outside the gene matches. CDR3 loop: CASRREAGGRRETQYF. The CDR3 nucleotides read TGCGCCAGCAGAAGGGAAGCGGGAGGCCGGAGGGAGACCCAGTACTTC.

The V call is TRBV5-8, the J call TRBJ1-5, with D unresolved. Germline-derived CDR1 and CDR2 are SGHTS and YDEGEE. V gave up 4 bases and J gave up 1 base, with 6 bases separating them. CDR3 length: 13 residues. CDR3 sequence: CASSHRSNQPQHF. The CDR3 DNA sequence: TGTGCCAGCAGCCATCGGAGCAATCAGCCCCAGCATTTT.

The chain recombines TRBV5-4 with TRBJ2-5, with 10 bases identical to TRBD2. V lost 3 bases to trimming and J lost 6 bases; unmatched junction nucleotides: 11. Germline CDR1 SGHNT, CDR2 YYREEE (reference sequence). The CDR3 sequence is 16 residues long. The CDR3 sequence is CASSYIAGGEGKTQYF. CDR3 coding DNA: TGTGCCAGCAGCTATATAGCGGGAGGAGAGGGGAAGACCCAGTACTTC.

The J gene is TRBJ2-7, the V gene TRBV9; TRBD2 aligns across 14 bases. This CDR3 has 16 amino acids. V was clipped by 3 bases and J by 2 bases; unmatched bases: 4. Germline assignment: CDR1 SGDLS and CDR2 YYNGEE. In DNA, the CDR3 is TGTGCCAGCAGCGGGACTAGCGGGGGGCGAACCTACGAGCAGTACTTC. Translating gives CASSGTSGGRTYEQYF.

The genes are TRBV30 and TRBJ2-2, with D perhaps TRBD1 (6 bases). The CDR3 spans 16 residues. In germline, CDR1 is GTSNPN, CDR2 SVGIG (reference sequence). Trimming removed 1 base at V and 7 bases at J, with 19 bases between. The CDR3 here is CAWSGGRGRKHGELFF. The CDR3 DNA follows: TGTGCCTGGAGTGGTGGCAGGGGACGTAAGCACGGGGAGCTGTTTTTT.

Note on this clone: Compared with germline, one end of the junction differs, possibly owing to a read error. J is TRBJ2-7 and V is TRBV15, with TRBD1 matching over 7 bases. Germline CDR1 LNHNV, CDR2 YYDKDF (reference sequence). The CDR3 totals 14 residues. CDR3 sequence (DNA): TGTGCCACCAGCGGAGAAAGACAGGGTGACGAGCAGTACTTC. Residues: CATSGERQGDEQYF.